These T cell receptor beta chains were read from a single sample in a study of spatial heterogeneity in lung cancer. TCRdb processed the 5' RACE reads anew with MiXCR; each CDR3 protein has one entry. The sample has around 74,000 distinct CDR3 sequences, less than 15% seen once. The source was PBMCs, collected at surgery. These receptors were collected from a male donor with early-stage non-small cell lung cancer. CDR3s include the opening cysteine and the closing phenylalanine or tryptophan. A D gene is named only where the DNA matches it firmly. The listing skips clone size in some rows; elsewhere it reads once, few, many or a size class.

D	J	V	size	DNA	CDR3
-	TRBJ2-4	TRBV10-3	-	TGTGCCATCAGTGAGTCGATGGTCGGGGAAAACATTCAGTACTTC	CAISESMVGENIQYF
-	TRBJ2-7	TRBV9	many	TGTGCCAGCAGTCTTCGGCCGGGTTCGATTTACGAGCAGTACTTC	CASSLRPGSIYEQYF
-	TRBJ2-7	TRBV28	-	TGTGCCAGCAGTCCTCACGGACATTCTGCCTACGAGCAGTACTTC	CASSPHGHSAYEQYF
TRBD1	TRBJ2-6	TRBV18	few	TGTGCCAGCTCATCCTGGACAGGGAGTGGGGCCAACGTCCTGACTTTC	CASSSWTGSGANVLTF
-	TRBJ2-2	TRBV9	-	TGTGCCAGCAGCGTAGACAGCACCGGGGAGCTGTTTTTT	CASSVDSTGELFF
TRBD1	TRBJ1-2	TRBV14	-	TGTGCCAGCAGCCAAAACCCGGGACAGGGGAAATACGGCTACACCTTC	CASSQNPGQGKYGYTF
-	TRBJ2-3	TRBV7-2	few	TGTGCCAGCAGTCCGGGACATTCCTCGGGCACAGATACGCAGTATTTT	CASSPGHSSGTDTQYF
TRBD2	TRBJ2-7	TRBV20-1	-	TGCAGTGCTAGTAGACTAGCGGTAAGCGCCTACGAGCAGTACTTC	CSASRLAVSAYEQYF
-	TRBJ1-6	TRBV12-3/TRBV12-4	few	TGTGCCAGCCTCGGACAGCAAGGTTCACCCCTCCACTTT	CASLGQQGSPLHF
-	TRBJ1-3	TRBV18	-	TGTGCCAGCTCACAGTACACGAACTCTGGAAACACCATATATTTT	CASSQYTNSGNTIYF
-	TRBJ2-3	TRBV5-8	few	TGTGCCAGCAGCTCCTACAGGGAGGGCACAGATACGCAGTATTTT	CASSSYREGTDTQYF
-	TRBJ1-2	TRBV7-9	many	TGTGCCAGCAGCCTCGTCGAGGCTGTTGGCTACACCTTC	CASSLVEAVGYTF
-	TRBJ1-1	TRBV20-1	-	TGCAGTGCTAGAGATGTGACACTGAACACTGAAGCTTTCTTT	CSARDVTLNTEAFF
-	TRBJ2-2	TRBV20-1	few	TGCAGTGCTAGGGGGGCCGGCGGGGAGCTGTTTTTT	CSARGAGGELFF
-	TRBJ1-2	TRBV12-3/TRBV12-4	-	TGTGCCAGCAGTTTGTACCGAGTCTATGGCTACACCTTC	CASSLYRVYGYTF
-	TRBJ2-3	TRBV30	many	TGTGCCTGGATGCCCTCTGGCGCAGATACGCAGTATTTT	CAWMPSGADTQYF
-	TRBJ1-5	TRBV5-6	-	TGTGCCAGCAGCTTAGGTATTGGGCCTAGCAATCAGCCCCAGCATTTT	CASSLGIGPSNQPQHF
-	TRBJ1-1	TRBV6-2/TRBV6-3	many	TGTGCCAGCAGTTACTCGTTGGGTTGGGGCACTGAAGCTTTCTTT	CASSYSLGWGTEAFF
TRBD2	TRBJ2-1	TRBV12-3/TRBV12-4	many	TGTGCCAGCAGTTGGTATGGCGGGAGCTACAATGAGCAGTTCTTC	CASSWYGGSYNEQFF
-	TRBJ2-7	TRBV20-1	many	TGCAGTGCTACCGACAGGTTTTCCTACGAGCAGTACTTC	CSATDRFSYEQYF
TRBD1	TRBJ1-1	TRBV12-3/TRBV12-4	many	TGTGCCAGCAGCCCGGGACAGGGTTATGAAGCTTTCTTT	CASSPGQGYEAFF
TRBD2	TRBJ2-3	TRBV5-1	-	TGCGCCAGCTCGCGAGGGACTAGCGGGGACACAGATACGCAGTATTTT	CASSRGTSGDTDTQYF
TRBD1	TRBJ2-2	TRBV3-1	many	TGTGCCAGCAGCCAAGTTTGGGACAGGAGAGCCGGGGAGCTGTTTTTT	CASSQVWDRRAGELFF
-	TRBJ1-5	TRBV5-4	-	TGTGCCAGCAGCTTGGACAGGGAGGTCGGTCAGCCCCAGCATTTT	CASSLDREVGQPQHF
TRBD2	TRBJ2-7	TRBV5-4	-	TGTGCCAGCAGCTTGGGTAGCGGGGGTTCCTACGAGCAGTACTTC	CASSLGSGGSYEQYF
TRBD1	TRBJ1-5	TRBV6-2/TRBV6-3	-	TGTGCCAGCACCGCAAATCCAGGGGGCGTTAATCAGCCCCAGCATTTT	CASTANPGGVNQPQHF
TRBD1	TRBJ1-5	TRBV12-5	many	TGTGCTAGTGTCGCTACAGGGGCGTATCAGCCCCAGCATTTT	CASVATGAYQPQHF
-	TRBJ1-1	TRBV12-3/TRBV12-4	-	TGTGCCAGCAGGGGGGGCGAGTGGACTGAAGCTTTCTTT	CASRGGEWTEAFF
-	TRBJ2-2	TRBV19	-	TGTGCCAGTTCCACGGGGCTGAACACCGGGGAGCTGTTTTTT	CASSTGLNTGELFF
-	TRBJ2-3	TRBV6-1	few	TGTGCCAGCAGTGTCTTGGGGGATGGGGATACGCAGTATTTT	CASSVLGDGDTQYF
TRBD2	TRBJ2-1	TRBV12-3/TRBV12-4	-	TGTGCCAGCAGTAAGGGACTAGAGAATGAGCAGTTCTTC	CASSKGLENEQFF
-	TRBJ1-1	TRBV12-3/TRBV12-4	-	TGTGCCAGCAGTTTCGATTCAGGTCCTAGGGGTGAAGCTTTCTTT	CASSFDSGPRGEAFF
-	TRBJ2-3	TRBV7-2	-	TGTGCCAGCAGCTACTTCAGTACAGATACGCAGTATTTT	CASSYFSTDTQYF
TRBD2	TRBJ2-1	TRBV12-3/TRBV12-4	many	TGTGCCAGCAGTTTCGGGACTAGCGCATACGATGAGCAGTTCTTC	CASSFGTSAYDEQFF
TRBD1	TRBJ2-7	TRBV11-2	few	TGTGCCAGCAGCCTACAGGGGGTTATCGCCTACGAGCAGTACTTC	CASSLQGVIAYEQYF